This T cell receptor beta chain was sequenced during a study of Graves' ophthalmopathy and Graves' hyperthyroidism. Study as a whole: Peripheral blood sampling occurred at initial diagnosis, before any treatment. Study-wide points: With just over 70% sensitivity and about 72% specificity, the model predicted ophthalmopathy progression. Also, most clonotypes expanded in the thyroid above 0.001 frequency appeared in blood.

The hyperthyroidism patients, aged 18 to 65, had been newly diagnosed, with under 2 months' duration. The V and J ends lost 6 bases and 6 bases, in that order; junction bases with no gene match: 8. This CDR3 has 13 amino acids. Germline CDR1 DFQATT, CDR2 SNEGSKA (reference sequence). For repertoire sequencing, the TCR beta CDR3 regions were amplified from RNA transcripts. In the first round, RT-PCR was carried out with HTBI primers, and a multiplex PCR formed the second round. TCRdb recomputed calls from the multiplex PCR reads with MiXCR, one row per CDR3 protein. Of a few hundred thousand distinct CDR3 sequences listed, about 15% are singletons. The table lists this clonotype with many counts. Its antigen is unknown.

V usage is TRBV20-1 and J usage is TRBJ1-2, with 9 bases lining up with TRBD1. This TCR came from an adult woman with stable Graves' hyperthyroidism. Sequenced: peripheral blood. CDR3 sequence: CSATRDRDHGYTF. CDR3 in DNA: TGCAGTGCCACCCGGGACAGGGACCATGGCTACACCTTC.